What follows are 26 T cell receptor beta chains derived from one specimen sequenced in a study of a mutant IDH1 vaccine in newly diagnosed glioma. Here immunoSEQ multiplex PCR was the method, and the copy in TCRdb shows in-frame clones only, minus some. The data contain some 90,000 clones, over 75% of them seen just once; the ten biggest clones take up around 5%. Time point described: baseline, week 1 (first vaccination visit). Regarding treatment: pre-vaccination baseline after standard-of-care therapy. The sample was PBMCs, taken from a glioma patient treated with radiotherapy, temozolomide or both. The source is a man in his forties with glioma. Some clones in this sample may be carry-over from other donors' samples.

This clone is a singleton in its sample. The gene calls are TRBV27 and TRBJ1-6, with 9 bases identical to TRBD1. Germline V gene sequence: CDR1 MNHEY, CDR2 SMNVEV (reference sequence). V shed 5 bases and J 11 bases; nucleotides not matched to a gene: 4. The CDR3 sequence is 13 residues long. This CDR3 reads CASSLGTGPPLHF. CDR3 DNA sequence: TGTGCCAGCAGTCTAGGGACAGGGCCACCCCTCCACTTT.

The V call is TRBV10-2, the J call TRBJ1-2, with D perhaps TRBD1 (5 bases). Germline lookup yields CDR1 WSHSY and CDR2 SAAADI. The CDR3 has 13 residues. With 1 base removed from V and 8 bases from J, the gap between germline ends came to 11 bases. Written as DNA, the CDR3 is TGCGCCAGCAGTGAGTTTAGGGGAGGGGGCTACACCTTC. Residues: CASSEFRGGGYTF.

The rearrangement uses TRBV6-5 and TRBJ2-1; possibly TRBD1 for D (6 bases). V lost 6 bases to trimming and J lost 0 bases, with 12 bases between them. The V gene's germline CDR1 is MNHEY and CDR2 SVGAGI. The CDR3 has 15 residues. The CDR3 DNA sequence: TGTGCCAGCAGCCCCGACAGGCGCTCCTACAATGAGCAGTTCTTC. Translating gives CASSPDRRSYNEQFF.

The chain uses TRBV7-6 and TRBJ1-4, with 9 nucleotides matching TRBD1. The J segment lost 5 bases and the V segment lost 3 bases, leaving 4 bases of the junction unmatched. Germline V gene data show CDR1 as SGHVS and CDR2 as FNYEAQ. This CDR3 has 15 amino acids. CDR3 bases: TGTGCCAGCAGCTTGACAGGGGGGGGAAATGAAAAACTGTTTTTT. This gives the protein CASSLTGGGNEKLFF.

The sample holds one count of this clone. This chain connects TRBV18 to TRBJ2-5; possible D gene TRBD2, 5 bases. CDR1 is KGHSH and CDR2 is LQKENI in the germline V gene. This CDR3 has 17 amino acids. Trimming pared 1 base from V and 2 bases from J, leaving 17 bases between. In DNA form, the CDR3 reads TGTGCCAGCTCACCACGTTTGACGCTAGCACAACAAGAGACCCAGTACTTC. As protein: CASSPRLTLAQQETQYF.

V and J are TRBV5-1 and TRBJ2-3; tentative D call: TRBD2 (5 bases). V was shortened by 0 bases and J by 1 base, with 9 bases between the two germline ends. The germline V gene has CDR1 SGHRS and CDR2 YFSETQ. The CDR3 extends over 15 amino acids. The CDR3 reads CASSLVGSGTDTQYF. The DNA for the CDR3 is TGCGCCAGCAGCTTGGTTGGTAGCGGCACAGATACGCAGTATTTT.

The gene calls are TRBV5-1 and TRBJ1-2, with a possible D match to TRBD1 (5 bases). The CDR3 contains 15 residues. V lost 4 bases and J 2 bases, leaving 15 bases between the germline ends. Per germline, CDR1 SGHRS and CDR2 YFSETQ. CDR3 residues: CASSPPRAGNYGYTF. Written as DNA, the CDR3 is TGCGCCAGCAGCCCACCCAGGGCGGGAAACTATGGCTACACCTTC.

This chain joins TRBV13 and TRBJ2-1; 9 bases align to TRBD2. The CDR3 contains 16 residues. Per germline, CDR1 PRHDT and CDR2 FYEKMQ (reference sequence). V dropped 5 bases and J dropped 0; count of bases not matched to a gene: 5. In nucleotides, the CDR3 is TGTGCCAGCAGCATGAGGACTAGCGCCTCCTACAATGAGCAGTTCTTC. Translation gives CASSMRTSASYNEQFF.

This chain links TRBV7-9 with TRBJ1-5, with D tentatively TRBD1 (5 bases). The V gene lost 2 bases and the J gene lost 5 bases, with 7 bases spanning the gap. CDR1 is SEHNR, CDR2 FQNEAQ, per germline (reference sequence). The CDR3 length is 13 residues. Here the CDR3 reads CASSLKGDQPQHF. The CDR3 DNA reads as TGTGCCAGCAGCTTAAAAGGGGATCAGCCCCAGCATTTT.

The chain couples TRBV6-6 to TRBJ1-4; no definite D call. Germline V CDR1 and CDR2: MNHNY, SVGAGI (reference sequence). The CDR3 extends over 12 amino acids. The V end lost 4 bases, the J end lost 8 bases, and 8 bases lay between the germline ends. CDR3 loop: CASSFQSEKLFF. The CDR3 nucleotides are TGTGCCAGCAGTTTCCAGAGCGAAAAACTGTTTTTT.

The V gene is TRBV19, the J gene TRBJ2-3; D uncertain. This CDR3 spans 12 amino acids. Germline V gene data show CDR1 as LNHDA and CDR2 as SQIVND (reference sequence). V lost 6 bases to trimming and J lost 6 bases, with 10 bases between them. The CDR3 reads CASRSVLDTQYF. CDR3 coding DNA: TGTGCCAGTAGATCCGTCCTGGATACGCAGTATTTT.

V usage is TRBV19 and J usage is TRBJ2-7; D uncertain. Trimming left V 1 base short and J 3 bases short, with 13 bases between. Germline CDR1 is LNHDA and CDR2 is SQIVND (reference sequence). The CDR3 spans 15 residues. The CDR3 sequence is CASSIGYDTYYEQYF. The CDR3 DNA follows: TGTGCCAGTAGTATAGGATATGATACCTACTACGAGCAGTACTTC.

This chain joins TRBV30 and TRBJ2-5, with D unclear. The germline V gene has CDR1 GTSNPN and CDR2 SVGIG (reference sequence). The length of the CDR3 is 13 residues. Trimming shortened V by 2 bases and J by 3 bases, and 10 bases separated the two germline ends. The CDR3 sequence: CAWSPLEEETQYF. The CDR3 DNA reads TGTGCCTGGAGTCCTCTTGAAGAAGAGACCCAGTACTTC.

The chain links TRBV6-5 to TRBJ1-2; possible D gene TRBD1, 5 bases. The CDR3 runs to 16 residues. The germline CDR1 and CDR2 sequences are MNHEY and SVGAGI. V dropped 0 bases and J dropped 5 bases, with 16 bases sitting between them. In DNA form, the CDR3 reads TGTGCCAGCAGTTACTCGGTGCAGGGCGGCGGATATGGCTACACCTTC. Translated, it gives CASSYSVQGGGYGYTF.

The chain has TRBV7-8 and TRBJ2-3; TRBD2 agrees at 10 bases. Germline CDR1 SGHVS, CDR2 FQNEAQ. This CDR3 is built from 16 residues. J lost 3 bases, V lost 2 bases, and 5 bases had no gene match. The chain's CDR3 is CASSLQPAGGTDTQYF. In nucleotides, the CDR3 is TGTGCCAGCAGCTTACAGCCAGCGGGGGGGACAGATACGCAGTATTTT.

CDR3 coding DNA: TGTGCCAGCAGTGCGGGCAGTAATAAGCCCTCTGGAAACACCATATATTTT. Translation gives CASSAGSNKPSGNTIYF. The chain joins TRBV6-1 to TRBJ1-3; D unclear. Between the trimmed V and J ends, which lost 4 bases and 0 bases, there was a span of 16 bases. This CDR3 is 17 amino acids long. Germline CDR1 reads MNHNS; CDR2 reads SASEGT.

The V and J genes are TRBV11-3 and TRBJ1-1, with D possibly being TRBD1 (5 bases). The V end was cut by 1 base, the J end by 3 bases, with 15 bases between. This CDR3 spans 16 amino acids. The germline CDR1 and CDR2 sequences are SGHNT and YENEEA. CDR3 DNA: TGTGCCAGCAGCTTAGGCAGGGCCGAGGAGGACACTGAAGCTTTCTTT. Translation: CASSLGRAEEDTEAFF. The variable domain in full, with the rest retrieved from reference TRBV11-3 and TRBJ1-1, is EAGVVQSPRYKIIEKKQPVAFWCNPISGHNTLYWYLQNLGQGPELLIRYENEEAVDDSQLPKDRFSAERLKGVDSTLKIQPAELGDSAVYLCASSLGRAEEDTEAFFGQGTRLTVV.

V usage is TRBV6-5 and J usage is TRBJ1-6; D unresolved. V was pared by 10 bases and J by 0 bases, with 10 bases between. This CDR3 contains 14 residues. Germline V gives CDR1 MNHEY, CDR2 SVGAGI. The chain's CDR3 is CATRSSSYNSPLHF. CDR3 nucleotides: TGTGCCACCCGATCGAGCTCCTATAATTCACCCCTCCACTTT.

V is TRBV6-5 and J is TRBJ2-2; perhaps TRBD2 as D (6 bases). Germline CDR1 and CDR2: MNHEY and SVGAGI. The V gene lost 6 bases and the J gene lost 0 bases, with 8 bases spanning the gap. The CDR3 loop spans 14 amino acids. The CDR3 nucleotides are TGTGCCAGCAGCGGGACTTCGAACACCGGGGAGCTGTTTTTT. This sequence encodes CASSGTSNTGELFF.

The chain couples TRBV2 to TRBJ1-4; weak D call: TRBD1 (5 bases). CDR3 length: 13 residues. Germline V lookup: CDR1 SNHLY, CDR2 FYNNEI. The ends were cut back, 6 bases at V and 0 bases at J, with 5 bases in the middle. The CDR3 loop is CASSRATNEKLFF. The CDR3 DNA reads TGTGCCAGCAGCAGGGCAACTAATGAAAAACTGTTTTTT.

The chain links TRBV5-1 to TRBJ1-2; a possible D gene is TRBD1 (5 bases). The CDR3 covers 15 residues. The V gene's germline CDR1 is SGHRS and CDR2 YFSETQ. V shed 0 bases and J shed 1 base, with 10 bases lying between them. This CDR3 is CASSLAGLINYGYTF. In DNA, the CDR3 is TGCGCCAGCAGCTTGGCAGGGTTAATTAACTATGGCTACACCTTC.

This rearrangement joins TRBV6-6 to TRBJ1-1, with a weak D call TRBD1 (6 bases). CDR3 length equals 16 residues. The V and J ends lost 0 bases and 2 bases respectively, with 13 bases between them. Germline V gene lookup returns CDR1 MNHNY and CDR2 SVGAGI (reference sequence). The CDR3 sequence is CASSYSRGSGNTEAFF. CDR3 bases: TGTGCCAGCAGTTACTCGAGGGGGAGTGGCAACACTGAAGCTTTCTTT.

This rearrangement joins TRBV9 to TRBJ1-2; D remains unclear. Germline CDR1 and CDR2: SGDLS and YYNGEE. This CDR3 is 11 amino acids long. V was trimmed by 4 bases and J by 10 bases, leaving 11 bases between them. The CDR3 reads CASSSRTDYTF. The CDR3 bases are TGTGCCAGCAGCTCGCGGACGGACTACACCTTC.

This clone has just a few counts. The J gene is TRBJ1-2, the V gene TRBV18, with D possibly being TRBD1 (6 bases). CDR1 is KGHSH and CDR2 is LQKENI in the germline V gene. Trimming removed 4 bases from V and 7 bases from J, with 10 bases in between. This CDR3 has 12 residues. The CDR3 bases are TGTGCCAGCTCACAAGGGGGGTTTGGCTACACCTTC. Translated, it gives CASSQGGFGYTF.

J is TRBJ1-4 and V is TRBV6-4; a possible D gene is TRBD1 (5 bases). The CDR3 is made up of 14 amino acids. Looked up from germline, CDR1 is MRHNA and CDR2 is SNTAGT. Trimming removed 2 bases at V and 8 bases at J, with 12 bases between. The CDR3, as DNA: TGTGCCAGCAGTGACGGGGGATCCAACGAAAAACTGTTTTTT. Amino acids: CASSDGGSNEKLFF.

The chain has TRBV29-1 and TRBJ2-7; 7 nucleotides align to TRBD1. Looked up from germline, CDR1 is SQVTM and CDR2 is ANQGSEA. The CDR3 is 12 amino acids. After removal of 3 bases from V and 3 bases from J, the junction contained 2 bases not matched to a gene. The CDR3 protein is CSVETGFYEQYF. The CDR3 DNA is TGCAGCGTTGAGACAGGGTTCTACGAGCAGTACTTC.